This TCR beta chain is from a study of CD8 T cells in Susac syndrome. An input of about 0.5 to 1 ug of RNA was subjected to reverse transcription using random hexamers. Using its own MiXCR run on the immunoSEQ multiplex PCR reads, TCRdb lists one record per CDR3 protein. The sample contains around 150,000 distinct CDR3 sequences, around 94% of which appear only once. The V gene end was trimmed by 0 bases and the J gene end by 0 bases; junction bases not matched to a gene: 6. Germline V gene data show CDR1 as GTSNPN and CDR2 as SVGIG (reference sequence). The CDR3 totals 16 residues. J is TRBJ2-7 and V is TRBV30, with 9 nucleotides matching TRBD2. Source material: CD4+ T cells from PBMCs. The sequence was obtained from a human donor with multiple sclerosis. The CDR3 DNA reads as TGTGCCTGGAGTGTACTCAGCGGGAGGAGCTCCTACGAGCAGTACTTC. Protein sequence: CAWSVLSGRSSYEQYF.